The clone carrying this T cell receptor (beta chain) was recorded at least ten times. Its cognate antigen is unknown. This sample is drawn from a study of T cells after yellow fever vaccination. General observations from the study: Although the secondary response was weaker, it peaked faster, at day 5 versus 15. Clones that expanded after primary vaccination mostly reappeared after the booster (approximately 96% CD4, about 89% CD8). Across the CD4 and CD8 compartments, a small share of clonotypes was present in both.

Template-switching 5'RACE yielded the TCR cDNA; a universal primer site and UMIs were added in the process. In TCRdb, the 5' RACE reads were re-called with MiXCR into one record per CDR3 protein. The sample holds about 57,000 distinct CDR3 sequences, 6.5% to 9% seen once. The clonotype originates from a man aged 30 to 45 who received the YFV17D yellow fever vaccine. Sequenced material: CD8+ T cells sorted from PBMCs, taken 15 days after the yellow fever booster vaccination.

The CDR3 DNA reads TGTGCCAGCAGTACCTCCGAGAGCCCCGAGCAGTTCTTC. Its translation: CASSTSESPEQFF. The gene calls are TRBV12-3 or TRBV12-4 and TRBJ2-1, with D hard to call. The CDR3 extends over 13 amino acids. The V and J ends lost 5 bases and 10 bases respectively, with 15 bases between them.